Only one count was recorded for the clone carrying this T cell receptor beta chain. Its cognate antigen is unknown. The sample comes from a study of T cell responses to AZD1222 COVID-19 vaccine. Second doses at about 4 or about 12 weeks were pooled. Study-wide results and caveats: Mostly white British, mostly female donors; authors suggested clonal diversity may be underestimated.

The data were produced by immunoSEQ multiplex PCR, yet TCRdb's version contains in-frame clones alone and is incomplete. The sample consists of about 120,000 clones, approximately 90% of them appearing once. The CDR3 runs 12 residues. The V gene lost 5 bases and the J gene lost 4 bases, with 5 bases spanning the gap. Per the germline V gene, CDR1 is KGHSH and CDR2 is LQKENI. Material: peripheral blood, obtained 28 days after the second AZD1222 dose. The sequence was collected from an adult who received the AZD1222 COVID-19 vaccine. This sequence joins TRBV18 and TRBJ2-2, with a tentative D call TRBD2 (5 bases). The CDR3 DNA reads TGTGCCAGCTCAGGGAGCACCGGGGAGCTGTTTTTT. Translation gives CASSGSTGELFF.